This TCR beta chain was identified during a study of molecular identifiers for immune sequencing clone quantification. This clonotype has only a few counts. Germline assignment: CDR1 GTSNPN and CDR2 SVGIG (reference sequence). CDR3 length: 20 amino acids. Unmatched junction bases numbered 13, after V lost 2 bases and J lost 0 bases. TCRdb recomputed calls from the PCR reads with MiXCR, one row per CDR3 protein. The sample holds 97,000 or so distinct CDR3 sequences, 20% to 25% seen once. Sequencing used naive CD8+ T cells from blood, with Jurkat cell RNA spiked in. Subset specified: FACS-sorted CD8+CD4-CCR7+CD45RA+ naive T cells. The chain combines TRBV30 with TRBJ2-4, with 13 positions matching TRBD2. The clonotype comes from a human donor in good health. Some libraries in this study had Jurkat cell RNA spiked in. The CDR3 DNA reads as TGTGCCTGGAGTTCCTTTCCGGGACTAGCGGGAAACCTAGCCAAAAACATTCAGTACTTC. Protein sequence: CAWSSFPGLAGNLAKNIQYF. Together with reference TRBV30 and TRBJ2-4, the CDR3 gives the full variable domain: SQTIHQWPATLVQPVGSPLSLECTVEGTSNPNLYWYRQAAGRGLQLLFYSVGIGQISSEVPQNLSASRPQDRQFILSSKKLLLSDSGFYLCAWSSFPGLAGNLAKNIQYFGAGTRLSVL.